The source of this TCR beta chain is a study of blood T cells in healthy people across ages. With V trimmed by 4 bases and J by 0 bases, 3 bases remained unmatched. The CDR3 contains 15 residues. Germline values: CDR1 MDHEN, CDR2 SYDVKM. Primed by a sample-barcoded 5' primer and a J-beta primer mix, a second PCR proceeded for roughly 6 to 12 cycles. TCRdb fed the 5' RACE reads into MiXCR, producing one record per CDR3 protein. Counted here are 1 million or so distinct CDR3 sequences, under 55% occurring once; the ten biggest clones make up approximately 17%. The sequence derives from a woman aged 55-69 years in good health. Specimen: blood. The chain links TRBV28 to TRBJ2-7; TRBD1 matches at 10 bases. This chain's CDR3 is CASSSWTGGSYEQYF. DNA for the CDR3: TGTGCCAGCAGTTCATGGACAGGGGGCTCCTACGAGCAGTACTTC.